The entry below gives a single T cell receptor (beta chain) sequence along with its context. Its antigen is not identified. Assay: immunoSEQ multiplex PCR; the TCRdb copy retains only in-frame clones and omits some. The data contain about 90,000 clones, about 91% of them singletons. These data originate in a study of graft-versus-host responses after intestinal transplantation. Background on the study: Transplantation in recipients was multivisceral, liver-intestinal, or isolated intestinal. Anti-thymocyte globulin induction preceded around 3 years of tacrolimus and steroid maintenance in all recipients.

Study results and caveats: Early post-transplant declines in HvG were associated with peak levels of circulating GvH clones. GvH clones detected in recipient marrow included some appearing first in ileum or blood.

There are 16 residues in the CDR3. Trimming took 3 bases from V and 9 from J; bases not matched to a gene: 6. Germline values: CDR1 MNHEY, CDR2 SMNVEV (reference sequence). The gene calls are TRBV27 and TRBJ2-1, with 15 bases matching TRBD2. This clonotype was obtained from a human donor who received an intestinal transplant. The input for sequencing was unstimulated CD8+ T cells sorted from spleen or lymph node cells, taken before intestinal transplant. The CDR3 is CASSFLGLAGGSEQFF. The CDR3 DNA reads as TGTGCCAGCAGTTTCCTCGGACTAGCGGGAGGGAGTGAGCAGTTCTTC.